This TCR beta chain is drawn from a study of T cells in Graves' hyperthyroidism and ophthalmopathy. TCR beta CDR3 region amplification was performed from RNA transcripts. When the TCR CDR3 underwent first-round RT-PCR, the HTBI primer set was used. TCRdb ran MiXCR on the multiplex PCR reads and lists one entry per CDR3 protein. The sample has 300,000 to 400,000 distinct CDR3 sequences, approximately 17% seen once. Criteria for exclusion of patients were uncontrolled infection, other autoimmune disease, pregnancy or lactation. Many counts were recorded for this clonotype. Per germline, CDR1 SGHTA and CDR2 FQGTGA. The CDR3 extends over 14 amino acids. V lost 4 bases, J lost 7 bases, and 6 bases stayed unmatched.

The origin of this receptor is a man in his late teens or twenties with Graves' ophthalmopathy. The chain carries TRBV7-3 and TRBJ2-7; TRBD2 aligns across 11 bases. The specimen was blood. CDR3 nucleotides: TGTGCCAGCAGCTCCTTAGCGGGGGGGGGAGAGCAGTACTTC. It specifies CASSSLAGGGEQYF.